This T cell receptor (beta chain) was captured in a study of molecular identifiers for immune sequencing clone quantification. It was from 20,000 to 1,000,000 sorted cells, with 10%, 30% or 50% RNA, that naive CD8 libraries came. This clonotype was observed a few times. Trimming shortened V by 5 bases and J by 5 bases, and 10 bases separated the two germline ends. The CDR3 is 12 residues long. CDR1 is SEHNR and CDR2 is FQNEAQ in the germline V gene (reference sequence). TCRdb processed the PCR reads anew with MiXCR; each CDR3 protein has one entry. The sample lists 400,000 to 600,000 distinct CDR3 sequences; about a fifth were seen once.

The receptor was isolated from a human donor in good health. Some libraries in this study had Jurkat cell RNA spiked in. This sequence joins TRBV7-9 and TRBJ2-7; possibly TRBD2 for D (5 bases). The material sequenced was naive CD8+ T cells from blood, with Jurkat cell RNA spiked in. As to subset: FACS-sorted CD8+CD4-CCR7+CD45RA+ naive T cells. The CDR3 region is CASSIGSHEQYF. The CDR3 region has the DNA TGTGCCAGCAGCATTGGGAGCCACGAGCAGTACTTC.